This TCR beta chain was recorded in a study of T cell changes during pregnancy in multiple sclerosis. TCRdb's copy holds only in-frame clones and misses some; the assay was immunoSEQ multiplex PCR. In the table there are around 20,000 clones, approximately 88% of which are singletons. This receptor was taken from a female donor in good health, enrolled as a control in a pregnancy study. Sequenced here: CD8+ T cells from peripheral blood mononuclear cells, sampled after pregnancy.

CDR3 sequence: CASSVSSRALRGNEQFF. The CDR3, as DNA: TGTGCCAGCAGCGTGAGCTCCCGCGCCCTGCGCGGAAATGAGCAGTTCTTC. The chain joins TRBV9 to TRBJ2-1; no clear D. V was pared by 2 bases and J by 7 bases, with 22 bases between. The CDR3 length is 17 residues. Germline V gives CDR1 SGDLS, CDR2 YYNGEE. The variable domain in full, with the rest retrieved from reference TRBV9 and TRBJ2-1, is DSGVTQTPKHLITATGQRVTLRCSPRSGDLSVYWYQQSLDQGLQFLIQYYNGEERAKGNILERFSAQQFPDLHSELNLSSLELGDSALYFCASSVSSRALRGNEQFFGPGTRLTVL.